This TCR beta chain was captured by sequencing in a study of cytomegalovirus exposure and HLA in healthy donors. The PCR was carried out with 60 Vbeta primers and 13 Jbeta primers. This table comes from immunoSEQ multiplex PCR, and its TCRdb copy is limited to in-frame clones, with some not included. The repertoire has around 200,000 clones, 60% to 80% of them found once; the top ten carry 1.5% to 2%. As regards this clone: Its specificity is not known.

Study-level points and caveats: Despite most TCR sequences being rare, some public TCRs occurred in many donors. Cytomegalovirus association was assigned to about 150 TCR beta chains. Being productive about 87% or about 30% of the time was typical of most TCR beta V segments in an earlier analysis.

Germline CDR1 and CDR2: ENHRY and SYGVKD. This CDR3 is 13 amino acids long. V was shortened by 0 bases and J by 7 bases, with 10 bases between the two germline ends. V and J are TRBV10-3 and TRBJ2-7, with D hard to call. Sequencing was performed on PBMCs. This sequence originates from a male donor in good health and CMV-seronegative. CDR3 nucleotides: TGTGCCATCAGTGAGTCGCTCCTCGGGGAGCAGTACTTC. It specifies CAISESLLGEQYF.